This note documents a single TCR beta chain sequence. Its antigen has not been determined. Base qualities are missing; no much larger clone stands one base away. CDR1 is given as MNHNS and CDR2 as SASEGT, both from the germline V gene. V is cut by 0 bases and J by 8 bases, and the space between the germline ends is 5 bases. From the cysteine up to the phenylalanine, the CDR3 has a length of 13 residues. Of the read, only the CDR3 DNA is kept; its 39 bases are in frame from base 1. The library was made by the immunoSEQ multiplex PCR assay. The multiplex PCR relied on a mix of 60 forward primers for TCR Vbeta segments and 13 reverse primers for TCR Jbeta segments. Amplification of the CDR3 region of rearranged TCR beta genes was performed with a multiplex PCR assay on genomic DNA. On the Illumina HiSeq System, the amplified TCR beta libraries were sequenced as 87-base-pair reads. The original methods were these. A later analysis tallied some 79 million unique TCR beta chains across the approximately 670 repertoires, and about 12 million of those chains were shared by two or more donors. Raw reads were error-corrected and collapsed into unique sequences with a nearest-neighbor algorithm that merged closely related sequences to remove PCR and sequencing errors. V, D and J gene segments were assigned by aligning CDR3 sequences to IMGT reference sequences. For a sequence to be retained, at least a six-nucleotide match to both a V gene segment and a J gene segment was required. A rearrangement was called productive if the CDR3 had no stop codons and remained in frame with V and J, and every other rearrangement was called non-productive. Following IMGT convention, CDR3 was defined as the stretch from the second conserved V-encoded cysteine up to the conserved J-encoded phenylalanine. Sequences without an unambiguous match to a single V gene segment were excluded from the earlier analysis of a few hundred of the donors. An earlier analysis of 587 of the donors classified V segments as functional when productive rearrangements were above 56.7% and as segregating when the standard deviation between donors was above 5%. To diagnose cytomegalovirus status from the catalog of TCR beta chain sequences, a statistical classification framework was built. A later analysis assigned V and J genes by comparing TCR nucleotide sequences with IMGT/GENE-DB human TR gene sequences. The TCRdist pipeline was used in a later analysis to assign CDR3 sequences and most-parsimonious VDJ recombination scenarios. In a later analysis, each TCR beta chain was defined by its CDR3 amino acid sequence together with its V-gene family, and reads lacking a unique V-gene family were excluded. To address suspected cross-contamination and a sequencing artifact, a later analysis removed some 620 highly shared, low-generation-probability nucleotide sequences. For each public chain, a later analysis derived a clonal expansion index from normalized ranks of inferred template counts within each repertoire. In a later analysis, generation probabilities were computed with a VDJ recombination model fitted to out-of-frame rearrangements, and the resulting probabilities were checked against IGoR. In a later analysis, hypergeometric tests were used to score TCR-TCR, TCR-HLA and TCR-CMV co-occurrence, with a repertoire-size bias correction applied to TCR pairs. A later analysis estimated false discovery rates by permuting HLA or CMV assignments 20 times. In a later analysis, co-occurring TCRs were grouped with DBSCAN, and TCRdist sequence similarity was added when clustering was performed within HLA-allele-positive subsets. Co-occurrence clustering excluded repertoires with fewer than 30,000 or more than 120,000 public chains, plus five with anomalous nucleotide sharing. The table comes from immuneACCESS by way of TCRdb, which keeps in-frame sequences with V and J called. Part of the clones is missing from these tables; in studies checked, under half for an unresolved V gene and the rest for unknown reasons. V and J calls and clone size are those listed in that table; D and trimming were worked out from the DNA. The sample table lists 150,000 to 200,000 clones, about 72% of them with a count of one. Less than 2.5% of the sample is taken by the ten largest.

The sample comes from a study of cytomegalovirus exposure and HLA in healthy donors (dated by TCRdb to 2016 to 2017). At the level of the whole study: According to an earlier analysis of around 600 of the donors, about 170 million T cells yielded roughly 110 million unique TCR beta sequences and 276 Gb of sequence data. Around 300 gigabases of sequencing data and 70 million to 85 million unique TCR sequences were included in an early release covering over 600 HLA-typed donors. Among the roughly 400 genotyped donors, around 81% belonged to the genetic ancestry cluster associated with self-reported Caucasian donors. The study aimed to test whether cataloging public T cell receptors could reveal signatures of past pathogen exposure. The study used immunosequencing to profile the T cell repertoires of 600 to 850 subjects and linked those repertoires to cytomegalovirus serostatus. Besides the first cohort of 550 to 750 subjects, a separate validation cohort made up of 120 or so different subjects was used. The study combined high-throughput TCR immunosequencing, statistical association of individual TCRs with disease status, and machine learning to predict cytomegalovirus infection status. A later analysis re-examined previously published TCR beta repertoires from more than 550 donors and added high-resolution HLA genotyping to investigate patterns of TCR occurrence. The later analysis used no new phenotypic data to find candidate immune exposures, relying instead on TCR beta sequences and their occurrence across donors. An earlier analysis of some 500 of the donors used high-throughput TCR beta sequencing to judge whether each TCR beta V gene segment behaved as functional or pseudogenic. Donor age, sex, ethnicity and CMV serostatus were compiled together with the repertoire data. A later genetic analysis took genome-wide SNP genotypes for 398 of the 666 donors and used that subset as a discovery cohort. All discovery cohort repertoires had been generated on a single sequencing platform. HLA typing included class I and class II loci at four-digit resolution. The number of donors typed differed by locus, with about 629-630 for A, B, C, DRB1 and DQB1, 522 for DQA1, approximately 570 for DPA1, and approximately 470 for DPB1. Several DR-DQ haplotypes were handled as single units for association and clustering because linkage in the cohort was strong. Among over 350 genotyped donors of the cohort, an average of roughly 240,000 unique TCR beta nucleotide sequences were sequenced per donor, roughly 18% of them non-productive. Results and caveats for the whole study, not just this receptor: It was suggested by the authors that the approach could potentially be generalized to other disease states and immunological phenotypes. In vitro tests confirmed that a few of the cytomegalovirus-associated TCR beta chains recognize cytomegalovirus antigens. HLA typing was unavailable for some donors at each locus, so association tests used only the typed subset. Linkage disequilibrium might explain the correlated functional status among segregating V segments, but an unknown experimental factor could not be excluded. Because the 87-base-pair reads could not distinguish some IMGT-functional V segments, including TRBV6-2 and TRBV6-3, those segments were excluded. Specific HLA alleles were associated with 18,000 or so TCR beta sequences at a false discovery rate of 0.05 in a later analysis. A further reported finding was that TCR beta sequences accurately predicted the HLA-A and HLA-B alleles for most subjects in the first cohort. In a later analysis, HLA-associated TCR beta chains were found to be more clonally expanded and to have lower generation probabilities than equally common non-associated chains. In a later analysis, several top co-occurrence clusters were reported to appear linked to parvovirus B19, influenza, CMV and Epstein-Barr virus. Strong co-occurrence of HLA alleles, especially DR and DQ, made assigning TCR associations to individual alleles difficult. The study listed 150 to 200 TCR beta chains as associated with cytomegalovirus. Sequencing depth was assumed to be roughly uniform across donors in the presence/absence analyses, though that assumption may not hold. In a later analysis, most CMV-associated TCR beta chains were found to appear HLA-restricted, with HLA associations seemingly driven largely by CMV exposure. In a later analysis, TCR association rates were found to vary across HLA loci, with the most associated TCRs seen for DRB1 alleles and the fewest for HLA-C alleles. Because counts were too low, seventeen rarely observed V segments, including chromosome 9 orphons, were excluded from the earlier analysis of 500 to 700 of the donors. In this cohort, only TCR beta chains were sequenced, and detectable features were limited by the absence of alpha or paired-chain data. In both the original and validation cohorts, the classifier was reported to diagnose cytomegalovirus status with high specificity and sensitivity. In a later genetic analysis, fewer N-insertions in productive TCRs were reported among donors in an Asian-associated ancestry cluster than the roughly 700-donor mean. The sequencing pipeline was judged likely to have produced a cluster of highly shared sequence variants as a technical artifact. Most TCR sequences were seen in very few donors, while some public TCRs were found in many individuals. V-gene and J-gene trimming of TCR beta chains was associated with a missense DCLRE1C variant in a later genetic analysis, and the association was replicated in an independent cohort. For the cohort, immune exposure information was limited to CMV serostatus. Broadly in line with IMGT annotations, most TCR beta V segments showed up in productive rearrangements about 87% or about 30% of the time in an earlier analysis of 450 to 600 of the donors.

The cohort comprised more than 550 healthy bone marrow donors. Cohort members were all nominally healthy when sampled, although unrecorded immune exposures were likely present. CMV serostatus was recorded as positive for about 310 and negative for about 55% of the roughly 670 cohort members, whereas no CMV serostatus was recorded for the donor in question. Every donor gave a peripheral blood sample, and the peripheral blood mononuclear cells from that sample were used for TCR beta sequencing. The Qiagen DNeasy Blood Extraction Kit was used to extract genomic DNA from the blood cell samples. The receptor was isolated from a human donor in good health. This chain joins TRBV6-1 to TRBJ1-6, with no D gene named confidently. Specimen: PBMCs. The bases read TGTGCCAGCAGTGAAGCGCTAGATTCACCCCTCCACTTT. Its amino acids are CASSEALDSPLHF.